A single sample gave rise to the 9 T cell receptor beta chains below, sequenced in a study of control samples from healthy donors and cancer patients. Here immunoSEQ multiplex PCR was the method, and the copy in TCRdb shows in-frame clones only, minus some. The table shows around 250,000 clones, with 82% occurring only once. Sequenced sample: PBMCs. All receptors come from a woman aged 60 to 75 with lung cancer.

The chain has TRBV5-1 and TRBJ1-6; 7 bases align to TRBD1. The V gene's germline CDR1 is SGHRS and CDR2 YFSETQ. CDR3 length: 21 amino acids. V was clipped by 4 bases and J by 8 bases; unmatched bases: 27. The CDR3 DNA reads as TGCGCCAGCAGCCCCATGGACGTTTGGGACAGTTTGGGCCGGGGGCATTCACCCCTCCACTTT. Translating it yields CASSPMDVWDSLGRGHSPLHF.

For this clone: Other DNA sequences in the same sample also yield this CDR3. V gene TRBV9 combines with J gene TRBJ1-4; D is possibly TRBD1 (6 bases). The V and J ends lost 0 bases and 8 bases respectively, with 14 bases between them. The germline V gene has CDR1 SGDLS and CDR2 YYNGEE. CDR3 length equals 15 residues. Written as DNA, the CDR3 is TGTGCCAGCAGCGTAGCAGGCAGGGGAGGAGAAAAACTGTTTTTT. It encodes CASSVAGRGGEKLFF. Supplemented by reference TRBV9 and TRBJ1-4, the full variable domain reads DSGVTQTPKHLITATGQRVTLRCSPRSGDLSVYWYQQSLDQGLQFLIQYYNGEERAKGNILERFSAQQFPDLHSELNLSSLELGDSALYFCASSVAGRGGEKLFFGSGTQLSVL.

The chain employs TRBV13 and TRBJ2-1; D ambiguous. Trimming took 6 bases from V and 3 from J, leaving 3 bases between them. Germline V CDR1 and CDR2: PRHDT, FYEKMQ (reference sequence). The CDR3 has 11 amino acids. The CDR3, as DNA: TGTGCCAGCAGTGTCTACAATGAGCAGTTCTTC. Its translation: CASSVYNEQFF.

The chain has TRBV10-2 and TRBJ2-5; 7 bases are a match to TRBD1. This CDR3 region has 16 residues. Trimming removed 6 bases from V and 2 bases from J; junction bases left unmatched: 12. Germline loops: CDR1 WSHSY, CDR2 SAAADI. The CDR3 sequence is CASRNDRDIVQETQYF. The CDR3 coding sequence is TGCGCCAGCAGGAATGACAGGGATATTGTTCAAGAGACCCAGTACTTC.

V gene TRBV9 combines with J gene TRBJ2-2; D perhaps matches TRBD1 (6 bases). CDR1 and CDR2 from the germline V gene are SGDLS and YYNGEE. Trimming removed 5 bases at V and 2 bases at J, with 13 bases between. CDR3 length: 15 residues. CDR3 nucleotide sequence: TGTGCCAGCAGTGCAGGGGAAGTAAACACCGGGGAGCTGTTTTTT. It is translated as CASSAGEVNTGELFF.

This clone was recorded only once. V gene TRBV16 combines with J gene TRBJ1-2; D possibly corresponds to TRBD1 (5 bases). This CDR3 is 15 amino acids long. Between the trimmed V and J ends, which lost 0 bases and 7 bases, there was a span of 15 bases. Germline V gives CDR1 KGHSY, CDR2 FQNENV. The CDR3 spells CASSQSVQAGGGYTF. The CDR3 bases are TGTGCCAGCAGCCAATCGGTACAGGCAGGCGGTGGCTACACCTTC.

The CDR3 bases are TGTGCCAGCAGGCCGACAGGGTCGAGCACTGAAGCTTTCTTT. Protein: CASRPTGSSTEAFF. The chain links TRBV5-6 to TRBJ1-1, with 7 bases aligning to TRBD1. With V trimmed by 5 bases and J by 4 bases, 8 bases remained unmatched. This CDR3 has 14 amino acids. The germline V gene encodes CDR1 SGHDT and CDR2 YYEEEE.

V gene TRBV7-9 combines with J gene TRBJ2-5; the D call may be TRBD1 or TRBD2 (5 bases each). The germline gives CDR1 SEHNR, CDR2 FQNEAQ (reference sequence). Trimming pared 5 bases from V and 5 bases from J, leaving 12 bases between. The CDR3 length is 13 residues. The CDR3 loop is CASSPSGDETQYF. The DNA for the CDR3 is TGTGCCAGCAGCCCCAGTGGGGACGAGACCCAGTACTTC.

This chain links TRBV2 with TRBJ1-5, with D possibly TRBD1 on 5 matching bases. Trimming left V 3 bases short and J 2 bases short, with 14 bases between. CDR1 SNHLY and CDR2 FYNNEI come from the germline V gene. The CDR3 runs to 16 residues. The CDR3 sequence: CASSDPRGGGNQPQHF. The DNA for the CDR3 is TGTGCCAGCAGTGACCCTCGGGGGGGTGGCAATCAGCCCCAGCATTTT.